The 5 T cell receptor beta chains in this list originate from one sample, sequenced in a study of Tregs in tolerant kidney transplant recipients. The nonmyeloablative bone marrow transplants came from related graft donors, with transient mixed chimerism. The data were produced by immunoSEQ multiplex PCR, yet TCRdb's version contains in-frame clones alone and is incomplete. The sample consists of some 21,000 clones, about 84% of them appearing once. The sequencing here drew on CD8+ T cells from blood (PBMCs), taken 6 months after the transplant. The origin of the receptors is a human patient who received a combined kidney and bone marrow transplant. Some T cells may be provided by the graft donor.

V and J are TRBV27 and TRBJ1-2, with D tentatively TRBD1 (6 bases). This CDR3 is built from 13 residues. The V gene's germline CDR1 is MNHEY and CDR2 SMNVEV (reference sequence). The ends were cut back, 8 bases at V and 2 bases at J, with 12 bases in the middle. The chain's CDR3 is CASGQGSNYGYTF. The CDR3 nucleotides read TGTGCCAGCGGCCAGGGGTCCAACTATGGCTACACCTTC.

The V call is TRBV11-3, the J call TRBJ2-7; the match to TRBD2 covers 11 bases. J lost 2 bases, V lost 1 base, and 16 bases had no gene match. This CDR3 has 20 amino acids. Looked up from germline, CDR1 is SGHNT and CDR2 is YENEEA. CDR3 coding DNA: TGTGCCAGCAGCTTAGTGGTGGGTGTGACTAGCGGGAATTTGGCCTACGAGCAGTACTTC. Residues: CASSLVVGVTSGNLAYEQYF. The full variable domain, with the rest looked up from reference TRBV11-3 and TRBJ2-7, is EAGVVQSPRYKIIEKKQPVAFWCNPISGHNTLYWYLQNLGQGPELLIRYENEEAVDDSQLPKDRFSAERLKGVDSTLKIQPAELGDSAVYLCASSLVVGVTSGNLAYEQYFGPGTRLTVT.

The chain employs TRBV15 and TRBJ1-6, with D possibly being TRBD1 (6 bases). V was trimmed by 1 base and J by 9 bases, leaving 19 bases between them. The germline V gene encodes CDR1 LNHNV and CDR2 YYDKDF (reference sequence). The length of the CDR3 is 17 residues. CDR3 sequence reads: CATSRGPPEGVGSPLHF. Here the CDR3 DNA reads TGTGCCACCAGCAGAGGTCCCCCCGAGGGGGTTGGTTCACCCCTCCACTTT.

The chain joins TRBV5-6 to TRBJ1-2; D is perhaps TRBD1 (6 bases). Looked up from germline, CDR1 is SGHDT and CDR2 is YYEEEE. V gave up 0 bases and J gave up 11 bases, with 17 bases separating them. CDR3 length equals 14 residues. CDR3 protein: CASSLGEPQGRYTF. The CDR3, as DNA: TGTGCCAGCAGCTTGGGTGAGCCACAGGGCCGGTACACCTTC.

The table lists this clone with a count of one. One end of the junction varies from germline; a read error may be responsible. This chain joins TRBV9 and TRBJ2-1, with D possibly TRBD2 on 7 matching bases. Germline CDR1 and CDR2: SGDLS and YYNGEE. CDR3 length: 15 amino acids. CDR3 bases: TGTGCCGGCAGCGTATCGGGGGGCGAATACAATGAGCAGTTCTTC. It is translated as CAGSVSGGEYNEQFF.